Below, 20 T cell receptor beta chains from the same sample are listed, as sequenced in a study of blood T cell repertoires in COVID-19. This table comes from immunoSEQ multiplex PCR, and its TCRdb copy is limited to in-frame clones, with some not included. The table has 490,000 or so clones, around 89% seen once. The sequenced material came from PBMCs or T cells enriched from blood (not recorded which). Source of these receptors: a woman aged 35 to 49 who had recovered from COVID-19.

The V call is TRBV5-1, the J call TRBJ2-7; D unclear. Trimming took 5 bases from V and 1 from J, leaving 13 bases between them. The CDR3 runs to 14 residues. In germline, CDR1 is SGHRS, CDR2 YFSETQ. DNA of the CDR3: TGCGCCAGCAGGTCCGCCCAGGTTTCCTACGAGCAGTACTTC. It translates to CASRSAQVSYEQYF.

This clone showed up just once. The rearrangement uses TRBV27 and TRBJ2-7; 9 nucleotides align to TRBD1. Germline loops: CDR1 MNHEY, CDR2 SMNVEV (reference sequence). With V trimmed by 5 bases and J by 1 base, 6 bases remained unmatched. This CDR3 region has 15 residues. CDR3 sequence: CASSTPGQGSYEQYF. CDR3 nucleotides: TGTGCCAGCAGTACGCCGGGACAGGGTTCCTACGAGCAGTACTTC.

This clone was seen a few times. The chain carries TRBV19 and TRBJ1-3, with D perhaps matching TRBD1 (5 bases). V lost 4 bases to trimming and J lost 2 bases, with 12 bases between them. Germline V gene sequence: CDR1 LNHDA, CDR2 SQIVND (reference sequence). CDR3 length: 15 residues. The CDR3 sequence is CASSSRRAAGNTIYF. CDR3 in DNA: TGTGCCAGTAGTAGCCGCAGGGCTGCTGGAAACACCATATATTTT.

The CDR3 region has the DNA TGTGCCAGCAGTGCCCTTGGAAGCAGGGGCAATCAGCCCCAGCATTTT. Translated, it gives CASSALGSRGNQPQHF. The chain uses TRBV25-1 and TRBJ1-5, with a possible D match to TRBD1 (5 bases). Trimming removed 4 bases at V and 2 bases at J, with 15 bases between. This CDR3 has 16 residues. The germline CDR1 and CDR2 sequences are MGHDK and SYGVNS.

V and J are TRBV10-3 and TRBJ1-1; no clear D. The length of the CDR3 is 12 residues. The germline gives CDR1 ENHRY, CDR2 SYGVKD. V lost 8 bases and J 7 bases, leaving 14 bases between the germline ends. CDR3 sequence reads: CAIGSLGSEAFF. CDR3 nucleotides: TGTGCCATCGGGTCACTAGGAAGTGAAGCTTTCTTT.

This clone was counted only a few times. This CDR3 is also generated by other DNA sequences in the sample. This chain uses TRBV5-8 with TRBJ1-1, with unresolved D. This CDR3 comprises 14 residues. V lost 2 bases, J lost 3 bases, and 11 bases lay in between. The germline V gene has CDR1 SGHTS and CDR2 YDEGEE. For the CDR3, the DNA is TGTGCCAGCAGCTTAGACGATCGGGACACTGAAGCTTTCTTT. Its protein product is CASSLDDRDTEAFF.

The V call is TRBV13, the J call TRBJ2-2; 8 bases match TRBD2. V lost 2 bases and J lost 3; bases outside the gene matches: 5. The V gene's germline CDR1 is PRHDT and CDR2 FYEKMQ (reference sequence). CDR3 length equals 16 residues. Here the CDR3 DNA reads TGTGCCAGCAGCTTATACGGGAGGGGAGACACCGGGGAGCTGTTTTTT. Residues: CASSLYGRGDTGELFF.

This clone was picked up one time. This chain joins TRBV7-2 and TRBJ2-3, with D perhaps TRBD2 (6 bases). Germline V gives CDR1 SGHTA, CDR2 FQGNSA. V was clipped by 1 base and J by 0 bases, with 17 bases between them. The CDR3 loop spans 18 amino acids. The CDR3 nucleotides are TGTGCCAGCAGCTTAGTGCTGGGCGGGGCCACCAGCACAGATACGCAGTATTTT. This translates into CASSLVLGGATSTDTQYF.

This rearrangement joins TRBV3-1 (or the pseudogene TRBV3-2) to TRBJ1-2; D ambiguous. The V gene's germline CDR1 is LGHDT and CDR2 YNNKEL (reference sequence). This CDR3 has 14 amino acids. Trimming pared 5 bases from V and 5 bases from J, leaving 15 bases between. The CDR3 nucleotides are TGTGCCAGCAGCTCGTCGGGGTCTTCATATGGCTACACCTTC. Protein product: CASSSSGSSYGYTF.

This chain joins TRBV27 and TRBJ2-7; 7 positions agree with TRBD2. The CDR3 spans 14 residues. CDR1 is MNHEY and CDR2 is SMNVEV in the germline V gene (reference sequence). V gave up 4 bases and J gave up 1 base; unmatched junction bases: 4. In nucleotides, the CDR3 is TGTGCCAGCAGTTGGGTGGGAGGGTCCTACGAGCAGTACTTC. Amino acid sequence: CASSWVGGSYEQYF.

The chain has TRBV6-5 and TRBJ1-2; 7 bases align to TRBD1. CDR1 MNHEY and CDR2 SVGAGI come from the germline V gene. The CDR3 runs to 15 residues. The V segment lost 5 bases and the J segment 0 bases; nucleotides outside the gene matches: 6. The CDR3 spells CASSLTGEANYGYTF. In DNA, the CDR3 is TGTGCCAGCAGTCTCACAGGGGAGGCTAACTATGGCTACACCTTC.

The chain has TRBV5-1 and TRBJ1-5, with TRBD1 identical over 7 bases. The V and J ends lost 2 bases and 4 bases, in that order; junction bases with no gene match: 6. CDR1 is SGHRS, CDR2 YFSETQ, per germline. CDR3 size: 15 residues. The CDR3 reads CASSFAGGLNQPQHF. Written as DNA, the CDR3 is TGCGCCAGCAGCTTCGCAGGGGGTCTTAATCAGCCCCAGCATTTT. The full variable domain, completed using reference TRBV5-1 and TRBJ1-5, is KAGVTQTPRYLIKTRGQQVTLSCSPISGHRSVSWYQQTPGQGLQFLFEYFSETQRNKGNFPGRFSGRQFSNSRSEMNVSTLELGDSALYLCASSFAGGLNQPQHFGDGTRLSIL.

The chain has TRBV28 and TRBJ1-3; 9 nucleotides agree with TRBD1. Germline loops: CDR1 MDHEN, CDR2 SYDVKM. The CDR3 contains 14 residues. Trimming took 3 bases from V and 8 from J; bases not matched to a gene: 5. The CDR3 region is CASSLGDRADTIYF. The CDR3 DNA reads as TGTGCCAGCAGTTTGGGGGACAGGGCAGACACCATATATTTT.

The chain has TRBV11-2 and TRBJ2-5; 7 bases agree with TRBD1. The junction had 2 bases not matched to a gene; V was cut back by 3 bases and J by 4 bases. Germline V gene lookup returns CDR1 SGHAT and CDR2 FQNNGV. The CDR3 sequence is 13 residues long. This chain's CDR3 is CASSFRQGETQYF. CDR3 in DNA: TGTGCCAGCAGCTTCAGACAGGGAGAGACCCAGTACTTC. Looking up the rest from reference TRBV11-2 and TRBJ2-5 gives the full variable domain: EAGVAQSPRYKIIEKRQSVAFWCNPISGHATLYWYQQILGQGPKLLIQFQNNGVVDDSQLPKDRFSAERLKGVDSTLKIQPAKLEDSAVYLCASSFRQGETQYFGPGTRLLVL.

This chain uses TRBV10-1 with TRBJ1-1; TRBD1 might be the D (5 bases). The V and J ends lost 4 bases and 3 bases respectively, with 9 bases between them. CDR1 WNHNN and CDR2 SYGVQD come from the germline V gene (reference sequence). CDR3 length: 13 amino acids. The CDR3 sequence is CASSVGGDTEAFF. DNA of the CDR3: TGCGCCAGCAGTGTGGGGGGGGACACTGAAGCTTTCTTT.

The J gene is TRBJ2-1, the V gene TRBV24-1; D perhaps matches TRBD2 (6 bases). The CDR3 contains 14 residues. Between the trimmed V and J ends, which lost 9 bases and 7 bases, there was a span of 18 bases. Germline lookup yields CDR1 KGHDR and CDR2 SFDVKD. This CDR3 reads CATRSGGSWNEQFF. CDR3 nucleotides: TGTGCCACCCGGTCCGGGGGTTCTTGGAATGAGCAGTTCTTC.

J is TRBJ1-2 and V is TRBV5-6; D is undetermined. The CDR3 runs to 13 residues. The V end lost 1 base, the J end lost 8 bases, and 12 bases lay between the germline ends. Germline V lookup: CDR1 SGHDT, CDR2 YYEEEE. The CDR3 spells CASSLRWVGGYTF. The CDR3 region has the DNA TGTGCCAGCAGCTTGAGGTGGGTGGGCGGCTACACCTTC.

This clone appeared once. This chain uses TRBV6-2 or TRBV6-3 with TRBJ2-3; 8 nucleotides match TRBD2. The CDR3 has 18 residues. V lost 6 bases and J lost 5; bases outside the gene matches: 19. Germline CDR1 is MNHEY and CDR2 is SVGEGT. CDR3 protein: CASSPPMVAGPFGDTQYF. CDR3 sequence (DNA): TGTGCCAGCAGCCCACCCATGGTAGCGGGACCTTTTGGAGATACGCAGTATTTT.

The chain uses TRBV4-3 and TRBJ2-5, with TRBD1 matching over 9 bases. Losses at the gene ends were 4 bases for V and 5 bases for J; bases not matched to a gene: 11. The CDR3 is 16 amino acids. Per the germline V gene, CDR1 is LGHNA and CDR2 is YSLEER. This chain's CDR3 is CASSRGTGKMSETQYF. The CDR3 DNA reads TGCGCCAGCAGCCGAGGGACAGGGAAAATGAGTGAGACCCAGTACTTC.

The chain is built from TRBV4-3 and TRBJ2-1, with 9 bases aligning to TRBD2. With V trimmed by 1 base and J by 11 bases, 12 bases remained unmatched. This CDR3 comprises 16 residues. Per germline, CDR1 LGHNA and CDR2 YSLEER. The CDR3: CASSQARAGGGNQQFF. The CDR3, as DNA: TGCGCCAGCAGCCAAGCTAGAGCGGGAGGCGGGAATCAGCAGTTCTTC.